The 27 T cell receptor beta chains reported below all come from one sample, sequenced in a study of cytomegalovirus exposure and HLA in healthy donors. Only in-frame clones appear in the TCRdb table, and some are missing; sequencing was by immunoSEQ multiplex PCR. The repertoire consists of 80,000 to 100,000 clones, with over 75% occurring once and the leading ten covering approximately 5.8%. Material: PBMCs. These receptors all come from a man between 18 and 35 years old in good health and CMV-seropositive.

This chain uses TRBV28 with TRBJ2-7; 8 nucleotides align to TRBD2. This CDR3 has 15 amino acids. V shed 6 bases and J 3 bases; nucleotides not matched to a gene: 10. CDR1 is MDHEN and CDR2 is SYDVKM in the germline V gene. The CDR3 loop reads CASRGNRLAGYEQYF. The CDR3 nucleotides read TGTGCCAGCAGGGGGAATCGGCTAGCGGGCTACGAGCAGTACTTC.

CDR3 protein: CASSGPTSGIDEQYF. The CDR3 region has the DNA TGTGCCAGCAGCGGTCCGACTAGCGGGATTGACGAGCAGTACTTC. The genes are TRBV11-2 and TRBJ2-7; 11 positions agree with TRBD2. CDR1 and CDR2 (germline): SGHAT, FQNNGV. The V gene end was trimmed by 5 bases and the J gene end by 5 bases; junction bases not matched to a gene: 8. The CDR3 covers 15 residues.

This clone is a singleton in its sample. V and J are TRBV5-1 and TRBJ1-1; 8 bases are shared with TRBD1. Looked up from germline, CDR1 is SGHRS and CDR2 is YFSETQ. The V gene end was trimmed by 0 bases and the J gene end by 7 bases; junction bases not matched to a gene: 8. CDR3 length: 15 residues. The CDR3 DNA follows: TGCGCCAGCAGCTTGGCCCAGGGGGCGCGGGATGAAGCTTTCTTT. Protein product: CASSLAQGARDEAFF.

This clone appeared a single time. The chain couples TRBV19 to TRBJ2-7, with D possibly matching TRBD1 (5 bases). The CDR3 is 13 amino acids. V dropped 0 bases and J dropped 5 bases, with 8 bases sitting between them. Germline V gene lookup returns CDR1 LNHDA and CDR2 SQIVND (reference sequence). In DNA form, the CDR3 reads TGTGCCAGTAGTATAGATCAAGGGGACGAGCAGTACTTC. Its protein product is CASSIDQGDEQYF. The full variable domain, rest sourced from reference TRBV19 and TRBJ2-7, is DGGITQSPKYLFRKEGQNVTLSCEQNLNHDAMYWYRQDPGQGLRLIYYSQIVNDFQKGDIAEGYSVSREKKESFPLTVTSAQKNPTAFYLCASSIDQGDEQYFGPGTRLTVT.

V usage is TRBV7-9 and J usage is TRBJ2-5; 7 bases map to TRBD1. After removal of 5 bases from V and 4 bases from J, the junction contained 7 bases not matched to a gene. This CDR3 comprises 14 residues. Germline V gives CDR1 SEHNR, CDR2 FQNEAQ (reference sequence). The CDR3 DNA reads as TGTGCCAGCAGCGAAGAAGGGGGCGGAGAGACCCAGTACTTC. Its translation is CASSEEGGGETQYF.

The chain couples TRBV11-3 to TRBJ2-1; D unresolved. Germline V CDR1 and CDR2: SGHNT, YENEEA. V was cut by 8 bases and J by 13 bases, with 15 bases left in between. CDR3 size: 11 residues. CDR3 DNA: TGTGCCAGCGGAGATATATCTGAACAGTTCTTC. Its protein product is CASGDISEQFF.

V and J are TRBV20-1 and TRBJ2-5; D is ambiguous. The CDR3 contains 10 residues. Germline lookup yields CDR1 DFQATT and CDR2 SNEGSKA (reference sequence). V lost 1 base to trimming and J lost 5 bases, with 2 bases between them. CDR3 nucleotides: TGCAGTGCTAGAGCGGAGACCCAGTACTTC. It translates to CSARAETQYF.

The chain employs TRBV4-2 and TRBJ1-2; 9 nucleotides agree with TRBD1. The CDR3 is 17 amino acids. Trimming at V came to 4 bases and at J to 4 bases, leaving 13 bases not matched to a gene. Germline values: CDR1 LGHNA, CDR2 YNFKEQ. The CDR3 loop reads CASSPSTPGQGIYGYTF. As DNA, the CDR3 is TGTGCCAGCAGCCCCTCTACCCCGGGACAGGGAATCTATGGCTACACCTTC.

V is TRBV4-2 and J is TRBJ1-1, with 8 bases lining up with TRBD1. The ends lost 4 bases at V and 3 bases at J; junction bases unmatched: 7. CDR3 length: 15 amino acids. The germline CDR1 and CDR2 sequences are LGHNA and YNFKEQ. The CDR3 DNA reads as TGTGCCAGCAGCCCCCTAGGACAGGGAGACACTGAAGCTTTCTTT. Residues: CASSPLGQGDTEAFF.

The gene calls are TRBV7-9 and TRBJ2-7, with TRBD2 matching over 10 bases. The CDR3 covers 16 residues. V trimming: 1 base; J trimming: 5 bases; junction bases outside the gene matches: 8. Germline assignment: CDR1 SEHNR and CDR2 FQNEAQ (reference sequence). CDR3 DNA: TGTGCCAGCAGCTTAGGCAGTCTAGCGGGGGTTGACGAGCAGTACTTC. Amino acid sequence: CASSLGSLAGVDEQYF.

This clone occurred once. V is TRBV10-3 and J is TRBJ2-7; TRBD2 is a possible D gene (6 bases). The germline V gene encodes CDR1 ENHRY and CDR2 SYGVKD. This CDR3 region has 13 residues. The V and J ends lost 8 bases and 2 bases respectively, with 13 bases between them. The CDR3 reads CAISGESTYEQYF. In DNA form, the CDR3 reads TGTGCCATCTCGGGGGAATCGACCTACGAGCAGTACTTC.

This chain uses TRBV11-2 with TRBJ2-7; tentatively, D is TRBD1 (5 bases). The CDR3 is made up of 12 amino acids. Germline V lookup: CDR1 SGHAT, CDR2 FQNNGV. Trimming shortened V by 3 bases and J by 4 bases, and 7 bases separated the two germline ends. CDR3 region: CASSFRGYEQYF. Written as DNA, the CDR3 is TGTGCCAGCAGCTTTAGGGGATACGAGCAGTACTTC. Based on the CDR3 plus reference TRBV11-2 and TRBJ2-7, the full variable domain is EAGVAQSPRYKIIEKRQSVAFWCNPISGHATLYWYQQILGQGPKLLIQFQNNGVVDDSQLPKDRFSAERLKGVDSTLKIQPAKLEDSAVYLCASSFRGYEQYFGPGTRLTVT.

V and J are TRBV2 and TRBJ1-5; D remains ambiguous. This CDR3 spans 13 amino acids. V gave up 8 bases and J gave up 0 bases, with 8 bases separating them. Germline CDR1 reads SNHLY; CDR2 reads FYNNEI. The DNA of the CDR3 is TGTGCCAGCCAGGATTATAGCAATCAGCCCCAGCATTTT. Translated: CASQDYSNQPQHF.

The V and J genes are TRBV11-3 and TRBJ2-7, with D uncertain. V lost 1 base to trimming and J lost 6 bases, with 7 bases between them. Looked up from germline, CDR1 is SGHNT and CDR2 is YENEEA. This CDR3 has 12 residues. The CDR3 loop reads CASSLVNTEQYF. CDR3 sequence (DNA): TGTGCCAGCAGCTTAGTAAACACCGAGCAGTACTTC.

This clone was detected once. CDR3 residues: CASSPNNGGPEQFF. The CDR3, as DNA: TGTGCCAGCAGCCCGAACAACGGAGGGCCGGAGCAGTTCTTC. V gene TRBV4-2 combines with J gene TRBJ2-1; D is possibly TRBD2 (6 bases). The length of the CDR3 is 14 residues. Trimming left V 4 bases short and J 10 bases short, with 17 bases between. Germline values: CDR1 LGHNA, CDR2 YNFKEQ.

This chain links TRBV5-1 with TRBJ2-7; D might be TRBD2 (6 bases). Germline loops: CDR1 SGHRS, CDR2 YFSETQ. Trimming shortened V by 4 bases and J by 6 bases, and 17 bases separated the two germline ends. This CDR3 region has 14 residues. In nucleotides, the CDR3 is TGCGCCAGCAGCGGGGGACTCTCAGGGACCGAGCAGTACTTC. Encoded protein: CASSGGLSGTEQYF. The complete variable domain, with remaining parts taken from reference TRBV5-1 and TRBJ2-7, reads KAGVTQTPRYLIKTRGQQVTLSCSPISGHRSVSWYQQTPGQGLQFLFEYFSETQRNKGNFPGRFSGRQFSNSRSEMNVSTLELGDSALYLCASSGGLSGTEQYFGPGTRLTVT.

The CDR3 region has the DNA TGTGCCAGCAGCCCGTTAGCGGGAGGGCTTGTAGATACGCAGTATTTT. Protein sequence: CASSPLAGGLVDTQYF. The genes are TRBV7-9 and TRBJ2-3, with 11 nucleotides matching TRBD2. Germline CDR1 is SEHNR and CDR2 is FQNEAQ (reference sequence). The CDR3 covers 16 residues. V was pared by 5 bases and J by 5 bases, with 9 bases of the junction left unmatched.

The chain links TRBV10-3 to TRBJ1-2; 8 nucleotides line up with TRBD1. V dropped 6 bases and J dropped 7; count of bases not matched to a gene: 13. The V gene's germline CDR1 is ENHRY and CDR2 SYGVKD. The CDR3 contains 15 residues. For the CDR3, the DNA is TGTGCCATCAGAACCAACATTCAGGGGGCCGGTGGCTACACCTTC. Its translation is CAIRTNIQGAGGYTF.

CDR3 protein: CAISLLAGSYNEQFF. CDR3 in DNA: TGTGCCATCAGTTTACTAGCGGGCTCCTACAATGAGCAGTTCTTC. The V gene is TRBV10-3, the J gene TRBJ2-1, with 9 nucleotides matching TRBD2. V was pared by 5 bases and J by 0 bases, with 2 bases of the junction left unmatched. Germline V lookup: CDR1 ENHRY, CDR2 SYGVKD. The CDR3 has 15 residues.

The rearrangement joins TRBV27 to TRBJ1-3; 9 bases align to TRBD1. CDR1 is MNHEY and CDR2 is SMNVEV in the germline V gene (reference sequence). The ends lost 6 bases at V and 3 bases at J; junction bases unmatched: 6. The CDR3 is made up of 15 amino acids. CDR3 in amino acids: CASRPTGGLGNTIYF. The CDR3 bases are TGTGCCAGCAGGCCAACAGGGGGCCTTGGAAACACCATATATTTT.

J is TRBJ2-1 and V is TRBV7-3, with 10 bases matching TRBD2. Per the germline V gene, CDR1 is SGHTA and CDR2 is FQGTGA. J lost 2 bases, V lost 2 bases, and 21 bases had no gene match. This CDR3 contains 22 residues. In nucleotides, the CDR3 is TGTGCCAGCAGCTTAGGGTTTAAGGGTTTTAGCGGGGGGACCATCACCTACAATGAGCAGTTCTTC. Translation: CASSLGFKGFSGGTITYNEQFF.

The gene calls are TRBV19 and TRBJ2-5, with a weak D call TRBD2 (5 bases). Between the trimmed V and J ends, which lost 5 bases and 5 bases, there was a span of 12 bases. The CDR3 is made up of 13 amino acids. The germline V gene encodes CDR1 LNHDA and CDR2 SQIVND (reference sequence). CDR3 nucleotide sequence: TGTGCCAGTAGTGGTGCGGGCCGGGAGACCCAGTACTTC. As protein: CASSGAGRETQYF.

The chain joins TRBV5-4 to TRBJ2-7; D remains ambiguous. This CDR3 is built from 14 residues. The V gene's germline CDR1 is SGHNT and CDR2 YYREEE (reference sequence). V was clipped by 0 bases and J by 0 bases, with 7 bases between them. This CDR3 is CASSLGLASYEQYF. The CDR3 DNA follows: TGTGCCAGCAGCTTGGGACTCGCCTCCTACGAGCAGTACTTC.

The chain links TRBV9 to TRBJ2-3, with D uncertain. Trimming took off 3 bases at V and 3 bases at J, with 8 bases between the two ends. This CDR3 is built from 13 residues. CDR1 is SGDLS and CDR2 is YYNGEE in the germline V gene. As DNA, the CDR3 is TGTGCCAGCAGCGCTATAGTGACAGATACGCAGTATTTT. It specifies CASSAIVTDTQYF.

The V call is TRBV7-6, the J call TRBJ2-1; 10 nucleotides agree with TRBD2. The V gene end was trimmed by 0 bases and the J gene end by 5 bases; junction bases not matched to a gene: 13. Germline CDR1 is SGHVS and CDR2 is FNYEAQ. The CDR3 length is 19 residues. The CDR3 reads CASSLALTSGTLINNEQFF. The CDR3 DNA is TGTGCCAGCAGCTTAGCGCTAACTAGCGGGACCCTAATAAACAATGAGCAGTTCTTC.

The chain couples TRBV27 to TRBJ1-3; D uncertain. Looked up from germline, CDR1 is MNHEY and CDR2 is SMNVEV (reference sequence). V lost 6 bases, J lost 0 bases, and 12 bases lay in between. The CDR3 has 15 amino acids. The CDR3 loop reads CASSMGGVSGNTIYF. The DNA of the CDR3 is TGTGCCAGCAGCATGGGAGGTGTCTCTGGAAACACCATATATTTT.

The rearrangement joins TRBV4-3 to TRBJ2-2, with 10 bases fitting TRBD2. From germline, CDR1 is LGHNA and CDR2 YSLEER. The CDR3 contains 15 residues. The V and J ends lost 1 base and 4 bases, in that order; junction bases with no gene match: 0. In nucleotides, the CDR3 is TGCGCCAGCAGCCAAGTAGCGGGAGGCACCGGGGAGCTGTTTTTT. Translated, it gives CASSQVAGGTGELFF.